A selection of T cell receptor beta chains follows, all from one sample in a study of shared clonotypes between healthy human individuals. Repertoires were generated with immunoSEQ multiplex PCR, while TCRdb's copy carries only in-frame clones and drops some. The sample lists 2 million to 3 million clones; 80% to 95% were seen once. Sequences were obtained from naive CD4+ T cells from PBMCs. These TCRs come from a man aged 18 to 29 in good health. Some clones in this sample may be carry-over from other donors' samples. Both conserved end residues are part of each CDR3. Each record gives: CDR3 DNA, CDR3 protein, D gene, CDR3 length, J gene, V gene, clone size. D genes are given only for firm matches. Clone size appears in some rows only: once, few, many, or a class for an expanded clone.

TGTGCCAGTAGTATGGTACTAGCGGGAGGGGGGACCCAGTACTTC | CASSMVLAGGGTQYF | TRBD2 | 15 | TRBJ2-5 | TRBV19 | .
TGTGCCAGTAGTATAGAGTGGGTAGGGAATAATGAGCAGTTCTTC | CASSIEWVGNNEQFF | . | 15 | TRBJ2-1 | TRBV19 | .
TGTGCCAGCAGCCCGGGACAGAGCTCTGGAAACACCATATATTTT | CASSPGQSSGNTIYF | TRBD1 | 15 | TRBJ1-3 | TRBV7-8 | .
TGTGCCAGCAGCTTCGGGACAGGAAGGGAGAATGAGCAGTTCTTC | CASSFGTGRENEQFF | TRBD1 | 15 | TRBJ2-1 | TRBV7-3 | once
TGTGCCAGCAGTTTCGGACGGAACTATGGCTACACCTTC | CASSFGRNYGYTF | . | 13 | TRBJ1-2 | TRBV27 | few
TGTGCCAGCAGCTCACAAAGCGGCCTAGGGCCCTACGAGCAGTACTTC | CASSSQSGLGPYEQYF | . | 16 | TRBJ2-7 | TRBV9 | .
TGTGCCAGCTCACCAAACAGGATCTACTCTGGAAACACCATATATTTT | CASSPNRIYSGNTIYF | . | 16 | TRBJ1-3 | TRBV18 | .
TGTGCCAGCAGCGCCACGAACACGGGGCCCCAGCATTTT | CASSATNTGPQHF | . | 13 | TRBJ1-5 | TRBV9 | .
TGTGCCTGGAGCGCCGGACAGGGGGTCTACGAGCAGTACTTC | CAWSAGQGVYEQYF | TRBD1 | 14 | TRBJ2-7 | TRBV30 | .
TGTGCCAGCAGCCTCCCGGGAAGGACCCAGTACTTC | CASSLPGRTQYF | . | 12 | TRBJ2-5 | TRBV7-2 | .